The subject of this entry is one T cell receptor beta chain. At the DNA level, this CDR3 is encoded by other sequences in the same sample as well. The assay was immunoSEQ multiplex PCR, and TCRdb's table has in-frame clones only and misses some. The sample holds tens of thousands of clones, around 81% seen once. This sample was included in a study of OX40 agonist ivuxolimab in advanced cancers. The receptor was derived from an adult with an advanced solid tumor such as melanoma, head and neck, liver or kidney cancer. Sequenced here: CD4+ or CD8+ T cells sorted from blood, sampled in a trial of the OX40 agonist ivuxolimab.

This CDR3 is CASSISSSNQPQHF. In DNA, the CDR3 is TGTGCCAGTAGTATAAGCAGCTCCAATCAGCCCCAGCATTTT. This chain uses TRBV19 with TRBJ1-5; D gene uncertain. Germline assignment: CDR1 LNHDA and CDR2 SQIVND (reference sequence). The CDR3 totals 14 residues. The germline V and J ends were trimmed by 2 bases and 3 bases, with 8 bases remaining between them.